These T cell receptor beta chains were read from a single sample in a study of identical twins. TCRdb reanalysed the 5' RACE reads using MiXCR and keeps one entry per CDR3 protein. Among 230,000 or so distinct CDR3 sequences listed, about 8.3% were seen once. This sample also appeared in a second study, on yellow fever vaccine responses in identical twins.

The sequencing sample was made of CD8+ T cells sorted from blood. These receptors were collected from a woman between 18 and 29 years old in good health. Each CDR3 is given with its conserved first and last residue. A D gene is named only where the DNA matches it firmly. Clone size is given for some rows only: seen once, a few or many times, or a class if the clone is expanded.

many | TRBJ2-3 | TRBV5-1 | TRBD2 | CASPPLAGGPASTDTQYF | TGCGCCAGCCCGCCACTAGCGGGGGGGCCCGCAAGCACAGATACGCAGTATTTT
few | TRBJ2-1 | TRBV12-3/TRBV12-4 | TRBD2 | CTSSSGLAGLSSYNEQFF | TGTACCAGCAGTTCGGGACTAGCGGGCCTTAGCTCCTACAATGAGCAGTTCTTC
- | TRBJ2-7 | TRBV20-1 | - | CSARDLSNAEKTYEQYF | TGCAGTGCTAGAGATCTCAGTAACGCGGAGAAGACCTACGAGCAGTACTTC
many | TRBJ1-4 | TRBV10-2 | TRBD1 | CASSDGTGHEKLFF | TGCGCCAGCAGTGACGGGACAGGTCATGAAAAACTGTTTTTT
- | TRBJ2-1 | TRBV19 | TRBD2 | CASSTGTSGSSEQFF | TGTGCCAGTAGTACCGGGACTAGCGGGAGTAGTGAGCAGTTCTTC
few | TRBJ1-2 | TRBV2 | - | CASSQPLAYYGYTF | TGTGCCAGCAGTCAGCCCCTTGCCTACTATGGCTACACCTTC
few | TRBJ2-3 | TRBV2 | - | CAGLGQGPDTQYF | TGTGCCGGATTAGGGCAGGGACCAGATACGCAGTATTTT
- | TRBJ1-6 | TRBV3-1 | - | CASSQDKGLRSPLHF | TGTGCCAGCAGCCAAGATAAGGGGTTACGTTCACCCCTCCACTTT
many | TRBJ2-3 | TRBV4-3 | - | CASSRSGPLDTQYF | TGCGCCAGCAGCCGATCGGGTCCCTTAGATACGCAGTATTTT
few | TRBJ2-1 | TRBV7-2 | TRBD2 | CASSPGLVGLDEQFF | TGTGCCAGCAGCCCCGGACTAGTGGGTCTGGATGAGCAGTTCTTC
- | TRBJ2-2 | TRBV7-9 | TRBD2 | CASSLLAGGPIGELFF | TGTGCCAGCAGCTTATTAGCGGGAGGGCCTATCGGGGAGCTGTTTTTT